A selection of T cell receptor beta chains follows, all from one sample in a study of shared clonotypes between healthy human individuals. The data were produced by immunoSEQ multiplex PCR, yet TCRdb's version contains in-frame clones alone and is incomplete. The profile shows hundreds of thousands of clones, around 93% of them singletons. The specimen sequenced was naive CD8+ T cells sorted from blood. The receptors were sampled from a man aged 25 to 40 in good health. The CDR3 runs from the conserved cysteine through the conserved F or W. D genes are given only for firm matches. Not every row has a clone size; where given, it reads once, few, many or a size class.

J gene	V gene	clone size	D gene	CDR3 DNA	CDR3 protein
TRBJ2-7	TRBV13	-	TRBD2	TGTGCCAGCAGCTCGGGACTAGCGGGAGCCCATATGTTCTACGAGCAGTACTTC	CASSSGLAGAHMFYEQYF
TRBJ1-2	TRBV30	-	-	TGTGCCTGGAGTTACGGACCTAACTATGGCTACACCTTC	CAWSYGPNYGYTF
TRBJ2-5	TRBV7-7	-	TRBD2	TGTGCTAGCAGCTTAGCGCTCGATCTAGCGGGAGAACAAGAGACCCAGTACTTC	CASSLALDLAGEQETQYF
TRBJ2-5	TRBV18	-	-	TGTGCCAGCTCACCTCGGGACGGGGAGGTAGAGACCCAGTACTTC	CASSPRDGEVETQYF
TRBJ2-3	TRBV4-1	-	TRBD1	TGCGCCAGCAGCCATACAGGGGTCAGCACAGATACGCAGTATTTT	CASSHTGVSTDTQYF
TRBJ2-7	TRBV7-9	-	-	TGTGCCAGCACGGTGGGCTTCAGCTCCTACGAGCAGTACTTC	CASTVGFSSYEQYF
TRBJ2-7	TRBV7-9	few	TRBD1	TGTGCCAGCAGCTTTGGGGACAGGGGCTACGAGCAGTACTTC	CASSFGDRGYEQYF
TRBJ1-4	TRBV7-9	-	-	TGTGCCAGCAGCTCAACGGGAGACTACTCAACTAATGAAAAACTGTTTTTT	CASSSTGDYSTNEKLFF
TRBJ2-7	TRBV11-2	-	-	TGTGCCAGCAGCTGGAACGTCGAGCAGTACTTC	CASSWNVEQYF
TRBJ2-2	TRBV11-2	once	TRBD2	TGTGCCAGCAGCTTGAAGGGACTAGCGGGAGTACTTAACACCGGGGAGCTGTTTTTT	CASSLKGLAGVLNTGELFF
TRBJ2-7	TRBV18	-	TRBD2	TGTGCCAGCTCACAATATGTAGCGGGAGGGACCTACGAGCAGTACTTC	CASSQYVAGGTYEQYF
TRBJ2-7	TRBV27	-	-	TGTGCCAGCAGTTTGCCTGGGCGCGAGCAGTACTTC	CASSLPGREQYF
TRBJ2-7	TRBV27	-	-	TGTGCCAGCAGTCATTCCGGGACCGTAAGCTCCTACGAGCAGTACTTC	CASSHSGTVSSYEQYF
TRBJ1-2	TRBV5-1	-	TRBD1	TGCGCCAGCAGCTCGGGTACCGGGACAGGGGTTCCCTATGGCTACACCTTC	CASSSGTGTGVPYGYTF
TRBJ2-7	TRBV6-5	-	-	TGTGCCAGCAGTACCCCCCAGGGACCCTCCTACGAGCAGTACTTC	CASSTPQGPSYEQYF
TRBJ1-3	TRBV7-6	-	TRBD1	TGTGCCAGCAGCACCGCCGGAAGGGGGCCCTCCTCTGGAAACACCATATATTTT	CASSTAGRGPSSGNTIYF
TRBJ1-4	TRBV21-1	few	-	TGTGCCAAGGGGTTTCGAAAACTGTTTTTT	CAKGFRKLFF
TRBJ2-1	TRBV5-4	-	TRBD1	TGTGCCAGCAGATTAGGGACAGACAATGAGCAGTTCTTC	CASRLGTDNEQFF
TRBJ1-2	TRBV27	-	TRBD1	TGTGCCAGCACAAAGACAGGGGTTGGCTACACCTTC	CASTKTGVGYTF
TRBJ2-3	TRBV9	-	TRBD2	TGTGCCAGCAGCGTAGTGGGACTAGTCGCCACAGATACGCAGTATTTT	CASSVVGLVATDTQYF
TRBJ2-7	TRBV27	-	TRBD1	TGTGCCAGCAGTTTGACAGGGCCCTACGAGCAGTACTTC	CASSLTGPYEQYF
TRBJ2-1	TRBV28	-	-	TGTGCCAGCTCCGCGATCAATGAGCAGTTCTTC	CASSAINEQFF
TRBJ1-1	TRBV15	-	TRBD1	TGTGCCACCAGCAGAAACCCAAGACAGGGGAAGTCGACCACTGAAGCTTTCTTT	CATSRNPRQGKSTTEAFF
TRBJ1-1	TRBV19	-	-	TGTGCCAGTAGTAACACTGAAGCTTTCTTT	CASSNTEAFF
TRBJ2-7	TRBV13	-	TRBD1	TGTGCCAGCAGCCCCGGACAGGGGGGCTACGAGCAGTACTTC	CASSPGQGGYEQYF
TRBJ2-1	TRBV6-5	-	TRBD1	TGTGCCAGCAGTCAGGGGACAGGGGAGCAGTTCTTC	CASSQGTGEQFF
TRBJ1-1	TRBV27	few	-	TGTGCCAGCAGTTCAGGGATGAACACTGAAGCTTTCTTT	CASSSGMNTEAFF
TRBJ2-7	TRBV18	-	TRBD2	TGTGCCAGCTCTCCCCTAAGGAATGCGGGAGGCCCCTACGAGCAGTACTTC	CASSPLRNAGGPYEQYF
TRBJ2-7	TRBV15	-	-	TGTGCCACCAGCAGAGATAGGGCCGGGACTTTCACCTACGAGCAGTACTTC	CATSRDRAGTFTYEQYF
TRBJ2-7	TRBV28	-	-	TGTGCCAGCAGTCCAGCCGCCCAGACCTACTACGAGCAGTACTTC	CASSPAAQTYYEQYF
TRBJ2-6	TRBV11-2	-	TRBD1	TGTGCCAGCAGCCCAGGGGGACAGGGCCTCACTGGGGCCAACGTCCTGACTTTC	CASSPGGQGLTGANVLTF
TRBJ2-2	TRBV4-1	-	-	TGCGCCAGCAGCCTACAGGACTCTAGAACCGGGGAGCTGTTTTTT	CASSLQDSRTGELFF
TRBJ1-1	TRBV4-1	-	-	TGCGCCAGCAGCCACCCGGGGGCCGAAGCTTTCTTT	CASSHPGAEAFF
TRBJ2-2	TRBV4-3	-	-	TGCGCCAGCAGCCAAGAGGGCACGATGGAAGGCACCGGGGAGCTGTTTTTT	CASSQEGTMEGTGELFF
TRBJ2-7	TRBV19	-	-	TGTGCCAGTACGACGGACATCCTGAGACCCTACGAGCAGTACTTC	CASTTDILRPYEQYF
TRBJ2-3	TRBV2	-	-	TGTGCCAGCCACGTCACAGATACGCAGTATTTT	CASHVTDTQYF
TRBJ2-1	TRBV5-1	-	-	TGCGCCAGCAGCGTTAGACTGGGTGGATACAATGAGCAGTTCTTC	CASSVRLGGYNEQFF